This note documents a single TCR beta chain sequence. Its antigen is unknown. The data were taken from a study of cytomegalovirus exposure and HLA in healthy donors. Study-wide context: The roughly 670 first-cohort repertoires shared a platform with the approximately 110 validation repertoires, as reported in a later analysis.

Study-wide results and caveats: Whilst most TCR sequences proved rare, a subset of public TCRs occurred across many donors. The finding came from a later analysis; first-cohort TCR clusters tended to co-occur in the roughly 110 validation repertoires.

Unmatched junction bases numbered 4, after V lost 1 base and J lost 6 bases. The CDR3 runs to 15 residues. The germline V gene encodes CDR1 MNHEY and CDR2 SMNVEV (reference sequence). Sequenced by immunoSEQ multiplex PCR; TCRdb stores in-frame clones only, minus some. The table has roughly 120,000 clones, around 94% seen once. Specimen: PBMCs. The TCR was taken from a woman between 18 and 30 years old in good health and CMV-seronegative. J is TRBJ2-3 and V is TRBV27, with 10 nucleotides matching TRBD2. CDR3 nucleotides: TGTGCCAGCAGTTTATGGCTAGCGGGAGCCGATACGCAGTATTTT. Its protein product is CASSLWLAGADTQYF.